This T cell receptor beta chain was identified in a study of neoadjuvant anti-PD-1 for oral cavity cancer. For the study at large: Patients without progression received a fourth nivolumab dose around day 43, then surgical resection on days 50-56. Study-wide points: Each response group had just a few patients in TCR analyses.

V was shortened by 7 bases and J by 2 bases, with 17 bases between the two germline ends. The CDR3 is made up of 15 amino acids. Looked up from germline, CDR1 is MNHEY and CDR2 is SVGAGI. The time point was: after neoadjuvant nivolumab, at surgical resection. The repertoire was sequenced with immunoSEQ multiplex PCR; TCRdb's copy has only in-frame clones and lacks some. The table has about 9,800 clones, approximately 59% seen once. Details on this clone: Its antigen is unknown.

The chain recombines TRBV6-5 with TRBJ1-2; D not certain. The source material was PBMCs, sampled after nivolumab (anti-PD-1) treatment. The origin of this receptor is a person aged 35-79 years with oral cavity squamous cell carcinoma. CDR3 residues: CASTLLGGRNYGYTF. The CDR3 coding sequence is TGTGCCAGCACCTTGTTGGGCGGACGGAACTATGGCTACACCTTC.